The 27 T cell receptor beta chains given below trace back to one sample, sequenced in a study of blood T cell repertoires in COVID-19. Method: immunoSEQ multiplex PCR; TCRdb's copy keeps in-frame clones and lacks some. Seen here are approximately 320,000 clones, about nine tenths observed once, and the top ten hold 2.6%. Sequenced: PBMCs or T cells enriched from blood (not recorded which). All receptors come from a man in his sixties who had recovered from COVID-19.

V gene TRBV7-9 combines with J gene TRBJ2-5; 7 bases line up with TRBD2. Germline V gives CDR1 SEHNR, CDR2 FQNEAQ (reference sequence). The trim removed 1 base at V and 5 bases at J, leaving 7 bases unmatched. The CDR3 runs 15 residues. Here the CDR3 DNA reads TGTGCCAGCAGCTTAGGGACTAGTTTACGGGAGACCCAGTACTTC. Amino acid sequence: CASSLGTSLRETQYF. Full variable domain (outside the CDR3, taken from reference TRBV7-9 and TRBJ2-5): DTGVSQNPRHKITKRGQNVTFRCDPISEHNRLYWYRQTLGQGPEFLTYFQNEAQLEKSRLLSDRFSAERPKGSFSTLEIQRTEQGDSAMYLCASSLGTSLRETQYFGPGTRLLVL.

The V gene is TRBV7-9, the J gene TRBJ1-2, with TRBD1 as a possible D gene (6 bases). The CDR3 has 13 amino acids. Germline values: CDR1 SEHNR, CDR2 FQNEAQ (reference sequence). Trimming removed 3 bases from V and 4 bases from J, with 9 bases in between. Written as DNA, the CDR3 is TGTGCCAGCAGCTTCGACAGGAGCTATGGCTACACCTTC. Translated, it gives CASSFDRSYGYTF.

J is TRBJ2-7 and V is TRBV5-1; the match to TRBD1 covers 7 bases. The CDR3 consists of 17 residues. Unmatched junction bases numbered 11, after V lost 0 bases and J lost 2 bases. Germline V gives CDR1 SGHRS, CDR2 YFSETQ. The DNA for the CDR3 is TGCGCCAGCAGCTTGGGACTACCTAGGACAGGACCCTACGAGCAGTACTTC. It is translated as CASSLGLPRTGPYEQYF.

The J gene is TRBJ1-2, the V gene TRBV6-2 or TRBV6-3, with 8 bases identical to TRBD1. Germline lookup yields CDR1 MNHEY and CDR2 SVGEGT. The J segment lost 2 bases and the V segment lost 3 bases, leaving 17 bases of the junction unmatched. CDR3 length equals 19 residues. The DNA for the CDR3 is TGTGCCAGCAGTTATGGTTCTTCAGGACAGGGAGTTAAGAACTATGGCTACACCTTC. It translates to CASSYGSSGQGVKNYGYTF.

The rearrangement uses TRBV9 and TRBJ2-7, with 7 nucleotides matching TRBD1. The CDR3 totals 15 residues. V was clipped by 4 bases and J by 1 base; unmatched bases: 8. CDR1 is SGDLS, CDR2 YYNGEE, per germline. This CDR3 reads CASSKKPGQSYEQYF. For the CDR3, the DNA is TGTGCCAGCAGCAAAAAACCGGGACAGTCCTACGAGCAGTACTTC.

The genes are TRBV7-9 and TRBJ1-3; D not resolved. This CDR3 has 15 amino acids. Trimming pared 5 bases from V and 0 bases from J, leaving 11 bases between. Germline CDR1 is SEHNR and CDR2 is FQNEAQ (reference sequence). The CDR3 nucleotides read TGTGCCAGCAGCACCCCGGGGTTCTCTGGAAACACCATATATTTT. Amino acid sequence: CASSTPGFSGNTIYF.

CDR3 in amino acids: CASSNGIFQPQHF. The CDR3 nucleotides read TGTGCCAGTAGTAACGGGATCTTCCAGCCCCAGCATTTT. V is TRBV19 and J is TRBJ1-5; D uncertain. With 4 bases removed from V and 7 bases from J, the gap between germline ends came to 11 bases. Germline assignment: CDR1 LNHDA and CDR2 SQIVND (reference sequence). CDR3 length: 13 amino acids.

This chain connects TRBV7-3 to TRBJ2-3; 9 bases are shared with TRBD1. The CDR3 extends over 15 amino acids. Germline loops: CDR1 SGHTA, CDR2 FQGTGA. The V and J ends lost 6 bases and 0 bases, in that order; junction bases with no gene match: 4. The CDR3: CASRLTGGSTDTQYF. In DNA, the CDR3 is TGTGCCAGCAGGTTGACAGGGGGAAGCACAGATACGCAGTATTTT.

This clone has just one count. V is TRBV6-2 or TRBV6-3 and J is TRBJ1-4; no clear D. CDR1 and CDR2 from the germline V gene are MNHEY and SVGEGT. The CDR3 has 14 residues. The V end was cut by 5 bases, the J end by 0 bases, with 7 bases between. CDR3 sequence: CASSTRSTNEKLFF. CDR3 DNA: TGTGCCAGCAGTACCAGGTCAACTAATGAAAAACTGTTTTTT.

As to this clone: Other DNA sequences in this sample translate to the same CDR3. The chain employs TRBV5-5 and TRBJ1-2; D call uncertain. This CDR3 region has 13 residues. CDR1 is SGHKS and CDR2 is YYEKEE in the germline V gene (reference sequence). Trimming stripped 0 bases from V and 1 base from J, with 4 bases between. CDR3 sequence reads: CASSLAGNYGYTF. In DNA form, the CDR3 reads TGTGCCAGCAGCTTGGCGGGTAACTATGGCTACACCTTC.

V is TRBV7-2 and J is TRBJ1-5; 8 bases are shared with TRBD1. The CDR3 sequence is 14 residues long. Germline CDR1 reads SGHTA; CDR2 reads FQGNSA. Trimming took 4 bases from V and 6 from J; bases not matched to a gene: 5. The CDR3 DNA reads as TGTGCCAGCAGCTCTGCAGGGGGCGTTCAGCCCCAGCATTTT. Protein product: CASSSAGGVQPQHF. The complete variable domain, with remaining parts taken from reference TRBV7-2 and TRBJ1-5, reads GAGVSQSPSNKVTEKGKDVELRCDPISGHTALYWYRQSLGQGLEFLIYFQGNSAPDKSGLPSDRFSAERTGGSVSTLTIQRTQQEDSAVYLCASSSAGGVQPQHFGDGTRLSIL.

The chain combines TRBV15 with TRBJ1-6; D is possibly TRBD1 (6 bases). The germline gives CDR1 LNHNV, CDR2 YYDKDF (reference sequence). This CDR3 is built from 14 residues. V was pared by 0 bases and J by 9 bases, with 9 bases between. The DNA of the CDR3 is TGTGCCACCAGCAGAGATGCAGGGGTTTCACCCCTCCACTTT. This sequence encodes CATSRDAGVSPLHF.

The J gene is TRBJ2-7, the V gene TRBV30; possible D gene TRBD1, 6 bases. V lost 7 bases and J lost 2, with 18 bases in between. The germline gives CDR1 GTSNPN, CDR2 SVGIG (reference sequence). There are 14 residues in the CDR3. In nucleotides, the CDR3 is TGTGCCTCGACGGATCCCAGGGGCACCTACGAGCAGTACTTC. This gives the protein CASTDPRGTYEQYF.

The chain is built from TRBV9 and TRBJ1-3; perhaps TRBD1 as D (5 bases). Germline V CDR1 and CDR2: SGDLS, YYNGEE. The CDR3 is 15 residues long. The V gene lost 1 base and the J gene lost 2 bases, with 10 bases spanning the gap. CDR3 sequence (DNA): TGTGCCAGCAGCGTATTCCCGGGGGCTGGAAACACCATATATTTT. Its protein product is CASSVFPGAGNTIYF.

The V and J genes are TRBV28 and TRBJ1-1; 7 bases match TRBD1. V lost 5 bases, J lost 7 bases, and 10 bases stayed unmatched. Germline CDR1 and CDR2: MDHEN and SYDVKM. The CDR3 consists of 14 residues. CDR3 DNA sequence: TGTGCCAGCAGTCGCACAGGGGCCCGGAATGAAGCTTTCTTT. The encoded protein is CASSRTGARNEAFF.

CDR3 in DNA: TGCGCCAGCAGTCAATCCTATCTTTTTCTCGACTATGGCTACACCTTC. It translates to CASSQSYLFLDYGYTF. V gene TRBV23-1 combines with J gene TRBJ1-2; no reliable D call. TRBV23-1 falls under the ORF class, with uncertain function. Trimming stripped 0 bases from V and 3 bases from J, with 14 bases between. The CDR3 has 16 amino acids.

The chain employs TRBV4-1 and TRBJ1-6; 7 bases are shared with TRBD1. The CDR3 length is 16 residues. Germline loops: CDR1 MGHRA, CDR2 YSYEKL. V lost 4 bases and J lost 7; bases outside the gene matches: 10. Here the CDR3 DNA reads TGCGCCAGCAGCCTGGCCTCCGGGACAGAAAATTCACCCCTCCACTTT. Translating it yields CASSLASGTENSPLHF.

This clone was seen a single time. V is TRBV2 and J is TRBJ1-4; D is possibly TRBD1 (6 bases). V was pared by 5 bases and J by 8 bases, with 15 bases between. The germline CDR1 and CDR2 sequences are SNHLY and FYNNEI. This CDR3 spans 14 amino acids. The chain's CDR3 is CASSSTGWVEKLFF. DNA of the CDR3: TGTGCCAGCAGTTCTACAGGGTGGGTAGAAAAACTGTTTTTT.

The genes are TRBV24-1 and TRBJ1-2, with TRBD1 matching 8 bases. V was clipped by 12 bases and J by 0 bases; unmatched bases: 5. Germline loops: CDR1 KGHDR, CDR2 SFDVKD. The CDR3 spans 13 residues. The CDR3 sequence is CASDREPNYGYTF. The CDR3 bases are TGTGCCTCGGACAGGGAACCTAACTATGGCTACACCTTC.

V usage is TRBV9 and J usage is TRBJ2-2; possibly TRBD2 for D (6 bases). CDR3 length: 15 residues. Trimming left V 1 base short and J 4 bases short, with 11 bases between. The germline CDR1 and CDR2 sequences are SGDLS and YYNGEE. Here the CDR3 reads CASSVTPGVTGELFF. In nucleotides, the CDR3 is TGTGCCAGCAGCGTAACCCCGGGGGTCACCGGGGAGCTGTTTTTT. The whole variable domain, remainder taken from reference TRBV9 and TRBJ2-2, is DSGVTQTPKHLITATGQRVTLRCSPRSGDLSVYWYQQSLDQGLQFLIQYYNGEERAKGNILERFSAQQFPDLHSELNLSSLELGDSALYFCASSVTPGVTGELFFGEGSRLTVL.

This clone was detected a few times. The chain combines TRBV27 with TRBJ2-7, with 8 positions matching TRBD1. This CDR3 comprises 14 residues. CDR1 and CDR2 from the germline V gene are MNHEY and SMNVEV (reference sequence). With V trimmed by 4 bases and J by 3 bases, 5 bases remained unmatched. The CDR3 region is CASSSRTGYYEQYF. CDR3 coding DNA: TGTGCCAGCAGTTCGCGGACAGGGTACTACGAGCAGTACTTC.

This clone came up once. The J gene is TRBJ2-1, the V gene TRBV6-1; D gene unclear. Trimming removed 3 bases from V and 10 bases from J, with 19 bases in between. Germline CDR1 is MNHNS and CDR2 is SASEGT. This CDR3 spans 15 amino acids. CDR3 region: CASSDGFARIAEQFF. CDR3 nucleotide sequence: TGTGCCAGCAGTGACGGGTTTGCGCGGATCGCGGAGCAGTTCTTC.

This chain joins TRBV7-3 and TRBJ1-1; D is unresolved. Germline V gene lookup returns CDR1 SGHTA and CDR2 FQGTGA. The CDR3 contains 18 residues. Trimming shortened V by 5 bases and J by 1 base, and 23 bases separated the two germline ends. For the CDR3, the DNA is TGTGCCAGCAGCCCAACACCCCACCTAGCACGTCCGAACACTGAAGCTTTCTTT. This codes for CASSPTPHLARPNTEAFF.

The chain has TRBV5-6 and TRBJ1-1; perhaps TRBD1 as D (6 bases). The CDR3 is 14 residues long. V shed 4 bases and J shed 5 bases, with 15 bases lying between them. The germline gives CDR1 SGHDT, CDR2 YYEEEE. CDR3 coding DNA: TGTGCCAGCAGCGCCAGGGTAGGGGGAACTGAAGCTTTCTTT. Protein product: CASSARVGGTEAFF.

The chain links TRBV24-1 to TRBJ2-5; 9 nucleotides line up with TRBD1. V lost 9 bases and J lost 4; bases outside the gene matches: 14. Germline values: CDR1 KGHDR, CDR2 SFDVKD. The CDR3 runs 16 residues. In DNA, the CDR3 is TGTGCCACCCGTGGGAGGGGGACAGGGCAGGCAGAGACCCAGTACTTC. Its protein product is CATRGRGTGQAETQYF.

The chain is built from TRBV4-2 and TRBJ1-1, with D perhaps TRBD1 (5 bases). V lost 3 bases to trimming and J lost 0 bases, with 11 bases between them. The CDR3 runs 15 residues. Germline V lookup: CDR1 LGHNA, CDR2 YNFKEQ. The CDR3 DNA reads TGTGCCAGCAGCCAGGGGGGACGGATGAACACTGAAGCTTTCTTT. Its protein product is CASSQGGRMNTEAFF.

The chain has TRBV30 and TRBJ1-1; D is unresolved. In germline, CDR1 is GTSNPN, CDR2 SVGIG (reference sequence). There are 12 residues in the CDR3. Trimming took 0 bases from V and 10 from J, leaving 12 bases between them. CDR3 nucleotide sequence: TGTGCCTGGAGTGTATCCGAAGCACGAGCTTTCTTT. It is translated as CAWSVSEARAFF.